The 2 T cell receptor beta chains given below trace back to one sample, sequenced in a study of blood T cell repertoires in COVID-19. The data were produced by immunoSEQ multiplex PCR, yet TCRdb's version contains in-frame clones alone and is incomplete. The profile shows 250,000 or so clones, approximately 85% of them singletons. The material sequenced was PBMCs or T cells enriched from blood (not recorded which). These receptors were collected from a woman aged 50 to 60 who had been exposed to COVID-19.

The V call is TRBV7-9, the J call TRBJ1-1; D possibly corresponds to TRBD1 (5 bases). Per the germline V gene, CDR1 is SEHNR and CDR2 is FQNEAQ (reference sequence). V lost 7 bases, J lost 1 base, and 16 bases lay in between. This CDR3 region has 15 residues. This chain's CDR3 is CASTPWAGGNTEAFF. As DNA, the CDR3 is TGTGCCAGCACCCCTTGGGCGGGGGGGAACACTGAAGCTTTCTTT.

The CDR3 DNA reads as TGTGCCAGCAGCGTACTAGCGGGGGTGACCGGGGAGCTGTTTTTT. Its translation is CASSVLAGVTGELFF. This chain links TRBV9 with TRBJ2-2, with 10 bases fitting TRBD2. Per germline, CDR1 SGDLS and CDR2 YYNGEE. The CDR3 length is 15 residues. J gave up 5 bases and V 1 base, and 2 bases lay outside the gene matches.